This entry describes one T cell receptor beta chain. Its target is not known. Profiling relied on immunoSEQ multiplex PCR, and the TCRdb table lists in-frame clones only, not all of them. The table has approximately 100,000 clones, 90% seen once. This sample is drawn from a study of T cell responses to AZD1222 COVID-19 vaccine. General study points: Most donors were white British, females outnumbered males, and clonal diversity was possibly underestimated.

V was pared by 0 bases and J by 5 bases, with 9 bases of the junction left unmatched. Germline loops: CDR1 SGHRS, CDR2 YFSETQ. This CDR3 is 17 amino acids long. The chain recombines TRBV5-1 with TRBJ2-2; TRBD2 matches 8 bases. This specimen was peripheral blood, taken 28 days after the second AZD1222 dose. This TCR came from an adult who received the AZD1222 COVID-19 vaccine. The chain's CDR3 is CASSLGQHSGGTGELFF. CDR3 in DNA: TGCGCCAGCAGCTTGGGACAGCACTCGGGGGGGACCGGGGAGCTGTTTTTT.